This T cell receptor (beta chain) was captured in a study of graft-versus-host responses after intestinal transplantation. At the level of the study: Every one of the recipients received anti-thymocyte globulin induction and afterwards took tacrolimus and steroids for three to four years. Study-level findings and limits: Marrow from the recipient contained GvH clones, some of which had appeared first in ileum or blood. Elevated graft-versus-host to host-versus-graft clonal ratios in allografts were recorded for patients with graft-donor T cell macrochimerism. Peak levels of circulating GvH clones tracked with early post-transplant HvG declines.

Concerning this clone itself: Its specificity is not known.

Repertoires were generated with immunoSEQ multiplex PCR, while TCRdb's copy carries only in-frame clones and drops some. Of tens of thousands of clones listed, 95% are singletons. V lost 0 bases and J lost 8, with 11 bases in between. Germline CDR1 and CDR2: SGDLS and YYNGEE. The CDR3 has 13 amino acids. This clonotype was sampled from a human donor who was the organ donor for an intestinal transplant. The material sequenced was unstimulated CD8+ T cells sorted from spleen or lymph node cells, taken before transplant. The chain has TRBV9 and TRBJ1-2; unclear D gene. Here the CDR3 reads CASSVGTDEGYTF. CDR3 sequence (DNA): TGTGCCAGCAGCGTAGGTACTGATGAGGGCTACACCTTC.